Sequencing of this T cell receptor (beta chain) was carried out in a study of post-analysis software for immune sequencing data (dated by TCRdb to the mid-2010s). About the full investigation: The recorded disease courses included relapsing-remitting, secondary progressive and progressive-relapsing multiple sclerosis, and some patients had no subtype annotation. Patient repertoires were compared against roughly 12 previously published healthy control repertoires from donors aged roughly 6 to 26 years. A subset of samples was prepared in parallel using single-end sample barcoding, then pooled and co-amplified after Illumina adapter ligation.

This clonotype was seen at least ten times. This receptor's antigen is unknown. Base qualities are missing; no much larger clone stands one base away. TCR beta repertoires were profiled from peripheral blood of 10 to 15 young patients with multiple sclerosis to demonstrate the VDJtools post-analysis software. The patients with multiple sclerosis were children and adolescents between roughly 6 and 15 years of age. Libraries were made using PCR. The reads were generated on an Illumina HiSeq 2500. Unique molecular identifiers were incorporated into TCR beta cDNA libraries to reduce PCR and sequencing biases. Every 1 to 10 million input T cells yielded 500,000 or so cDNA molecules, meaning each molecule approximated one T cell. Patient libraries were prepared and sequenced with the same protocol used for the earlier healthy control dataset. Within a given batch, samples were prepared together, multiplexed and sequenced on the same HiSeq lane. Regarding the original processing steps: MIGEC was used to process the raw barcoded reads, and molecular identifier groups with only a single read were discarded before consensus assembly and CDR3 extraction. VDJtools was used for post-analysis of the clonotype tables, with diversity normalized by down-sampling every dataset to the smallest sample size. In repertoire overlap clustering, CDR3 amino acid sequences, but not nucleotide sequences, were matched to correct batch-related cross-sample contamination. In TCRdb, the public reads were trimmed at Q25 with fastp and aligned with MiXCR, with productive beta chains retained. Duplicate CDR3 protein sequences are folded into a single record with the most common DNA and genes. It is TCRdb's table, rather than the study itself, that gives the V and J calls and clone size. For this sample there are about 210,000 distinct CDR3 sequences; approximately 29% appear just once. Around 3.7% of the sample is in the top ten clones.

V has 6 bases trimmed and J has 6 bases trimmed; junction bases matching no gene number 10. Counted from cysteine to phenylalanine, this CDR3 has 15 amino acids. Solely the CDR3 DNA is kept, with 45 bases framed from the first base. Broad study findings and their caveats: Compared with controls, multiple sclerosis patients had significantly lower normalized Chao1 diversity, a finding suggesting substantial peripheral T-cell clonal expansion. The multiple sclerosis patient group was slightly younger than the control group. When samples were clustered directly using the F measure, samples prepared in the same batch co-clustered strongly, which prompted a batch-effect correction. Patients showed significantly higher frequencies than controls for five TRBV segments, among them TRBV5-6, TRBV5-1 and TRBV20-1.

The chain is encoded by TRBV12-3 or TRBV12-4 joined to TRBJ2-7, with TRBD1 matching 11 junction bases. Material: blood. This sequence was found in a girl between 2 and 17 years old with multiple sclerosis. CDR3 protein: CASRVGTGGSVEQYF. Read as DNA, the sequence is TGTGCCAGCAGGGTAGGGACAGGGGGTTCCGTCGAGCAGTACTTC.